The present T cell receptor beta chain was sequenced within a study of T cell changes during pregnancy in multiple sclerosis. Assay used: immunoSEQ multiplex PCR; TCRdb lists only in-frame clones, some missing. The sample yields around 88,000 clones, about 92% seen once. This TCR was sampled from a female donor with multiple sclerosis, enrolled in a pregnancy study. Sequenced material: peripheral blood, taken in the first trimester of pregnancy.

CDR3 protein: CASSLVSGIVSGYTF. CDR3 DNA sequence: TGTGCCAGCAGCTTAGTATCCGGGATAGTAAGCGGCTACACCTTC. The V and J genes are TRBV7-9 and TRBJ1-2; D ambiguous. Trimming shortened V by 1 base and J by 8 bases, and 17 bases separated the two germline ends. Germline assignment: CDR1 SEHNR and CDR2 FQNEAQ (reference sequence). There are 15 residues in the CDR3.